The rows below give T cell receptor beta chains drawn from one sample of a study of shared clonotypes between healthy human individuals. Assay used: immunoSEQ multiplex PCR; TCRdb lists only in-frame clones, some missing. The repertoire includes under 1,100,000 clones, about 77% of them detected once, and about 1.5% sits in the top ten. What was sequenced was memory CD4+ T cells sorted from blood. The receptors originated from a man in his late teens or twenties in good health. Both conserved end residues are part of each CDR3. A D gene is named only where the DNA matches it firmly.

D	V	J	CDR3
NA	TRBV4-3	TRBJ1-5	CASSQDLNQPQHF
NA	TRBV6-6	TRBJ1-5	CARRRRGYQPQHF
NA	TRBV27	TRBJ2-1	CASSFGSTQFF
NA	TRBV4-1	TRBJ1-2	CASSQDGQNNYGYTF
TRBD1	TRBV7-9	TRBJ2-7	CASRRTGTYEQYF
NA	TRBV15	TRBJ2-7	CATSREGLGSREQYF
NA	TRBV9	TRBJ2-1	CASSVQFNEQFF
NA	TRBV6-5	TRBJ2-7	CASSRAPGGREQYF
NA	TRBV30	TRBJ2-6	CAWPHRTSGANVLTF
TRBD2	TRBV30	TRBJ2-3	CAWKVGGRGTDTQYF
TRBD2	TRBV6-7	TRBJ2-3	CASSGRNERETITDTQYF
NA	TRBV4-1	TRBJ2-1	CASSQETFEQFF
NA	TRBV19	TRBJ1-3	CASRRSGASGNTIYF
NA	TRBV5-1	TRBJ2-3	CASSAQHTDTQYF
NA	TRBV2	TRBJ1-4	CASQGNTATNEKLFF
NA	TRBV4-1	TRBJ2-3	CASSQVTTATDTQYF
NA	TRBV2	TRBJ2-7	CASSEESGSYEQYF
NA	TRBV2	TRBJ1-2	CASSEAGGGYGYTF
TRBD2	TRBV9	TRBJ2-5	CASSVSGGSQKTQYF
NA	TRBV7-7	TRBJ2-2	CASSLAPLGELFF
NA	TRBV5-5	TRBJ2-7	CASSRLAGTANSYEQYF
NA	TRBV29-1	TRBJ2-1	CSYHVGGIHNEQFF
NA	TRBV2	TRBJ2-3	CASSEDGMSHTDTQYF
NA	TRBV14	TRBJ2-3	CASSQEMAWPGTQYF
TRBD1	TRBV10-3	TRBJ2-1	CAISAQGNEQFF
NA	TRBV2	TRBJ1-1	CASTYDRAREGVTEAFF
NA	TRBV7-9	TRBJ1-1	CASSTFAGSAAGAFF
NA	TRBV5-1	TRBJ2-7	CASKAGTASYEQYF
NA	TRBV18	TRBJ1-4	CASSLQQPGTNEKLFF
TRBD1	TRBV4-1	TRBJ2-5	CASSPGQGAGKTQYF
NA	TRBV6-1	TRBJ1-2	CASSVSGVLQHGYTF
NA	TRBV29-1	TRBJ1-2	CSVERGGGYTF
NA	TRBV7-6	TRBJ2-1	CASSFSKHNEQFF
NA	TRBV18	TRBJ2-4	CASSNGNIQYF
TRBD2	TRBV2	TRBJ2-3	CASTPERGRVDTQYF
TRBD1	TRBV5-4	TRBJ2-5	CASSLWGQGGETQYF
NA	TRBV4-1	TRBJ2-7	CASSQPTPRKGYEQYF
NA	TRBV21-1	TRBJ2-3	CASSKVNRGPSCTDTQYF
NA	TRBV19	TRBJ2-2	CASSMLANTGELFF
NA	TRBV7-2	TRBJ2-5	CASSYSPVETQYF
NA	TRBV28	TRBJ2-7	CASSPRSSGEAYF
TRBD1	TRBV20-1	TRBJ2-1	CSAIRGQGKFF
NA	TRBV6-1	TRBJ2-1	CASSRGNNEQFF
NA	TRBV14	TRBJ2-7	CASSQGGGPSYEQYF
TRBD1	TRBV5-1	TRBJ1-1	CASSPQGANTEAFF
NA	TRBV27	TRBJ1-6	CASTPRGPYNSPLHF
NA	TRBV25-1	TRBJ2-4	CASGPPGGGLSTKNIQYF